One and the same sample provided the 9 T cell receptor beta chains below, sequenced in a study of monozygotic twins with inflammatory bowel disease (dated by TCRdb to 2018 to 2020). Libraries were made using 5' RACE. The data were produced on an Illumina HiSeq 2500. Following reprocessing of the reads by TCRdb, the data hold one row per CDR3 protein sequence and no DNA is available. The sample table records some 450,000 distinct CDR3 sequences. The ten largest make up about 2.3% of the sample. The sequenced sample consisted of blood. The receptors derive from a human donor with ulcerative colitis or Crohn's disease, or a healthy co-twin of an affected twin (not recorded which).

V is TRBV7-2 and J is TRBJ2-3; the TCRdb D gene call, TRBD2, has no DNA to confirm it. Germline-derived CDR1 and CDR2 are SGHTA and FQGNSA. The CDR3 consists of 15 residues. CDR3 sequence reads: CASSRTSGRADTQYF.

V and J are TRBV18 and TRBJ2-7. The CDR3 covers 13 residues. Germline CDR1 KGHSH, CDR2 LQKENI. CDR3 sequence reads: CASSPPHAYEQYF. The variable domain in full, completed from reference TRBV18 and TRBJ2-7, reads NAGVMQNPRHLVRRRGQEARLRCSPMKGHSHVYWYRQLPEEGLKFMVYLQKENIIDESGMPKERFSAEFPKEGPSILRIQQVVRGDSAAYFCASSPPHAYEQYFGPGTRLTVT.

The V call is TRBV7-2, the J call TRBJ2-1. The CDR3 extends over 15 amino acids. Germline assignment: CDR1 SGHTA and CDR2 FQGNSA. CDR3: CASSYQRGSYNEQFF.

The chain recombines TRBV5-1 with TRBJ2-3; TCRdb's assignment of TRBD1 cannot be checked, as there is no DNA. Germline V gene lookup returns CDR1 SGHRS and CDR2 YFSETQ. This CDR3 contains 15 residues. The CDR3 reads CASSPGTYSTDTQYF.

V gene TRBV7-9 combines with J gene TRBJ2-1; TCRdb selects TRBD2, and the lack of DNA leaves this call unchecked. In germline, CDR1 is SEHNR, CDR2 FQNEAQ (reference sequence). The CDR3 has 17 residues. The CDR3 region is CASGPILAGAPSDEQFF.

The gene calls are TRBV25-1 and TRBJ1-3; TCRdb's D gene call, TRBD1, goes unchecked for lack of DNA. The CDR3 consists of 15 residues. Germline values: CDR1 MGHDK, CDR2 SYGVNS. The CDR3: CASQDPSGGGNTIYF.

V usage is TRBV29-1 and J usage is TRBJ2-5; TCRdb indicates TRBD1, and absent DNA this call remains unverified. Germline CDR1 and CDR2: SQVTM and ANQGSEA. This CDR3 has 12 residues. The CDR3 loop is CSAWGQGETQYF.

The chain employs TRBV4-3 and TRBJ1-2. The CDR3 is 16 amino acids. CDR1 and CDR2 from the germline V gene are LGHNA and YSLEER. The CDR3 here is CASSQELGLRGSGYTF.

The chain uses TRBV4-2 and TRBJ2-7; the TRBD1 assignment by TCRdb is unverifiable without DNA. From germline, CDR1 is LGHNA and CDR2 YNFKEQ. CDR3 length equals 15 residues. The CDR3 region is CASSHEDRLSYEQYF.